The rows below give T cell receptor beta chains drawn from one sample of a study of cytotoxic CD8 clonotypes in ibrutinib-treated CLL. Repertoires were generated with immunoSEQ multiplex PCR, while TCRdb's copy carries only in-frame clones and drops some. The repertoire holds roughly 130,000 clones, with less than 95% as singletons. The sequences come from PBMCs, collected after 12 months of ibrutinib treatment. The receptors stem from a human donor with chronic lymphocytic leukemia. The CDR3 runs from the conserved cysteine through the conserved F or W. The order of the fields is D gene, clone size, J gene, V gene, CDR3 DNA, CDR3 protein. A D gene is named only where the DNA matches it firmly. Expanded clones get a size class; other rows say once, few or many, or leave the size out.

D: -
size: -
J: TRBJ1-1
V: TRBV6-1
DNA: TGTGCCAGCAGTGAATTCGACAGGTTGAACACTGAAGCTTTCTTT
CDR3: CASSEFDRLNTEAFF

D: -
size: -
J: TRBJ2-3
V: TRBV27
DNA: TGTGCCAGCAGTTTGGGGTTTGCAGATACGCAGTATTTT
CDR3: CASSLGFADTQYF

D: -
size: -
J: TRBJ1-4
V: TRBV7-9
DNA: TGTGCCAGCAGAAGGGGTGCTGAAAAACTGTTTTTT
CDR3: CASRRGAEKLFF

D: -
size: -
J: TRBJ2-7
V: TRBV7-9
DNA: TGTGCCAGCAGCTTCTGGGGCGAGACAGCGACGCAGTACTTC
CDR3: CASSFWGETATQYF

D: TRBD2
size: -
J: TRBJ2-1
V: TRBV28
DNA: TGTGCCAGCAGTTTTTCACTAGCGGGAGGTCCATACAATGAGCAGTTCTTC
CDR3: CASSFSLAGGPYNEQFF

D: -
size: -
J: TRBJ1-3
V: TRBV28
DNA: TGTGCCAGCGGCGGGGGCAAAGGAAACACCATATATTTT
CDR3: CASGGGKGNTIYF

D: -
size: -
J: TRBJ1-4
V: TRBV18
DNA: TGTGCCAGCTCACCCCAAGAGGCAGCTTCCAATGAAAAACTGTTTTTT
CDR3: CASSPQEAASNEKLFF

D: -
size: -
J: TRBJ2-5
V: TRBV7-3
DNA: TGTGCCAGCAGCCTAAGGGGGAGGGAGGGAGAGACCCAGTACTTC
CDR3: CASSLRGREGETQYF

D: TRBD1
size: large
J: TRBJ2-4
V: TRBV7-8
DNA: TGTGCCAGCAGCTTAGAAGGGACAGGGGAAAACATTCAGTACTTC
CDR3: CASSLEGTGENIQYF

D: -
size: -
J: TRBJ1-5
V: TRBV7-8
DNA: TGTGCCAGCAGCTCCCCTATTGGTTCGGATCAGCCCCAGCATTTT
CDR3: CASSSPIGSDQPQHF

D: TRBD1
size: -
J: TRBJ2-1
V: TRBV29-1
DNA: TGCAGCGCCACCGGGACAGGGCTTTCTTCCCCGTACAATGAGCAGTTCTTC
CDR3: CSATGTGLSSPYNEQFF

D: -
size: once
J: TRBJ2-7
V: TRBV10-3
DNA: TGTGCCATACAAGCAGGGACCCTGTACGAGCAGTACTTC
CDR3: CAIQAGTLYEQYF

D: TRBD2
size: -
J: TRBJ2-1
V: TRBV27
DNA: TGTGCCAGTAGGAGTGGACTAGCGACCTACAATGAGCAGTTCTTC
CDR3: CASRSGLATYNEQFF

D: -
size: -
J: TRBJ1-1
V: TRBV27
DNA: TGTGCCAGCAGTTTACGGGGGTCAGGCACTGAAGCTTTCTTT
CDR3: CASSLRGSGTEAFF

D: TRBD1
size: -
J: TRBJ1-3
V: TRBV5-1
DNA: TGCGCCAGCAGCGGGGGACAGGAGATAAACACCATATATTTT
CDR3: CASSGGQEINTIYF

D: TRBD2
size: -
J: TRBJ2-1
V: TRBV9
DNA: TGTGCCAGCAGCCGGCGGGAGGCAAACAATGAGCAGTTCTTC
CDR3: CASSRREANNEQFF

D: TRBD2
size: -
J: TRBJ2-5
V: TRBV7-2
DNA: TGTGCCAGCAGCGCGACCGGGACTAGCGGGCAAGAGACCCAGTACTTC
CDR3: CASSATGTSGQETQYF

D: TRBD2
size: -
J: TRBJ2-7
V: TRBV28
DNA: TGTGCCAGCAGTAATAGCGGGAGGGCCTACGAGCAGTACTTC
CDR3: CASSNSGRAYEQYF

D: TRBD1
size: -
J: TRBJ1-1
V: TRBV29-1
DNA: TGCAGCGTTGAAGCTACAGGGGCCTACACTGAAGCTTTCTTT
CDR3: CSVEATGAYTEAFF

D: -
size: -
J: TRBJ1-5
V: TRBV27
DNA: TGTGCCAGCGCTACAGGGTCCGGTCAGCCCCAGCATTTT
CDR3: CASATGSGQPQHF

D: TRBD1
size: -
J: TRBJ1-5
V: TRBV19
DNA: TGTGCCAGTAGTATCGCCGGACAGGGTAATCAGCCCCAGCATTTT
CDR3: CASSIAGQGNQPQHF

D: TRBD1
size: -
J: TRBJ1-1
V: TRBV19
DNA: TGTGCCAGTAGAATCACAGGGGGAGGCACTGAAGCTTTCTTT
CDR3: CASRITGGGTEAFF

D: -
size: -
J: TRBJ1-1
V: TRBV11-3
DNA: TGTGCCAGCAGCCCCCGATGGGGCACTGAAGCTTTCTTT
CDR3: CASSPRWGTEAFF

D: -
size: -
J: TRBJ2-1
V: TRBV18
DNA: TGTGCCAGCTCACCGGAGGGCCCTAGGACCTACAATGAGCAGTTCTTC
CDR3: CASSPEGPRTYNEQFF

D: -
size: -
J: TRBJ2-3
V: TRBV6-8
DNA: TGTGCCAGCAGTCCTCCCAAGGTTACGCAGTATTTT
CDR3: CASSPPKVTQYF

D: -
size: -
J: TRBJ2-6
V: TRBV2
DNA: TGTGCCACAGGGGGGTCTGGGGCCAACGTCCTGACTTTC
CDR3: CATGGSGANVLTF

D: -
size: -
J: TRBJ1-5
V: TRBV2
DNA: TGTGCCAGCAGTGATGCAGGGAATAGCAATCAGCCCCAGCATTTT
CDR3: CASSDAGNSNQPQHF

D: -
size: -
J: TRBJ2-7
V: TRBV27
DNA: TGTGCCAGCAGTACCAGGGGAAGCTCCTACGAGCAGTACTTC
CDR3: CASSTRGSSYEQYF

D: TRBD2
size: -
J: TRBJ2-7
V: TRBV7-2
DNA: TGTGCCAGCAGCTTTAGCGGGGAACCATCCCACGAGCAGTACTTC
CDR3: CASSFSGEPSHEQYF

D: TRBD2
size: -
J: TRBJ2-7
V: TRBV11-2
DNA: TGTGCCAGCAGCTCAAAAGGACTAGCGGGCGACTACGAGCAGTACTTC
CDR3: CASSSKGLAGDYEQYF

D: -
size: -
J: TRBJ1-4
V: TRBV6-5
DNA: TGTGCCAGCAGTATCGGGGCCACTAATGAAAAACTGTTTTTT
CDR3: CASSIGATNEKLFF

D: -
size: -
J: TRBJ2-1
V: TRBV5-1
DNA: TGCGCCAGCAGCGGTGGAGAGAGGCAGTTCTTC
CDR3: CASSGGERQFF

D: -
size: -
J: TRBJ1-3
V: TRBV5-8
DNA: TGTGCCAGCAGCTTGGCGGCAGGGTCTGGAAACACCATATATTTT
CDR3: CASSLAAGSGNTIYF

D: TRBD1
size: -
J: TRBJ2-2
V: TRBV11-3
DNA: TGTGCCAGCAGCTTCGGGACAGGGGCCGGGGAGCTGTTTTTT
CDR3: CASSFGTGAGELFF

D: -
size: -
J: TRBJ1-1
V: TRBV4-2
DNA: TGTGCCAGCAGCCAAGATTTAGGGGGTGTTGCTTTCTTT
CDR3: CASSQDLGGVAFF

D: -
size: few
J: TRBJ2-1
V: TRBV29-1
DNA: TGCAGCGTTGTGAGGGTTGGCAATGAGCAGTTCTTC
CDR3: CSVVRVGNEQFF

D: -
size: -
J: TRBJ2-3
V: TRBV9
DNA: TGTGCCAGCAGCGTAGTGGCGGATACGCAGTATTTT
CDR3: CASSVVADTQYF

D: TRBD2
size: -
J: TRBJ2-1
V: TRBV2
DNA: TGTGCCAGCAATGACCCGGGACTAGCGGGAGAGGATGAGCAGTTCTTC
CDR3: CASNDPGLAGEDEQFF

D: -
size: -
J: TRBJ2-7
V: TRBV27
DNA: TGTGCCAGCAGTTCCGGGAACTACGAGCAGTACTTC
CDR3: CASSSGNYEQYF

D: TRBD1
size: once
J: TRBJ2-3
V: TRBV2
DNA: TGTGCCAGCAGTTGGACAGGAGGCGCAGATACGCAGTATTTT
CDR3: CASSWTGGADTQYF

D: -
size: -
J: TRBJ2-5
V: TRBV5-1
DNA: TGCGCCAGCAGCTTGGAGGTAGGGGCTTTGAAGACCCAGTACTTC
CDR3: CASSLEVGALKTQYF

D: -
size: -
J: TRBJ1-2
V: TRBV28
DNA: TGTGCCAGCACATACCAGGGGGGCTACACCTTC
CDR3: CASTYQGGYTF

D: TRBD1
size: -
J: TRBJ1-2
V: TRBV27
DNA: TGTGCCAGCAGTGAAGGACAGGCATATTATGGCTACACCTTC
CDR3: CASSEGQAYYGYTF

D: -
size: few
J: TRBJ1-2
V: TRBV27
DNA: TGTGCCAGCAGTTTATCCCGGGGGGATGGCTACACCTTC
CDR3: CASSLSRGDGYTF

D: TRBD2
size: -
J: TRBJ2-1
V: TRBV2
DNA: TGTGCCAGCAGTGAGAGTTGGCTAGCGGGAGTTTTGAAGGAGCAGTTCTTC
CDR3: CASSESWLAGVLKEQFF

D: -
size: few
J: TRBJ2-3
V: TRBV5-4
DNA: TGTGCCAGCAGCTTGGAGGGGGTGACAGATACGCAGTATTTT
CDR3: CASSLEGVTDTQYF

D: TRBD2
size: -
J: TRBJ2-7
V: TRBV10-3
DNA: TGTGCCATCAGATCGGCGGGGGGGGCGTCCTACGAGCAGTACTTC
CDR3: CAIRSAGGASYEQYF